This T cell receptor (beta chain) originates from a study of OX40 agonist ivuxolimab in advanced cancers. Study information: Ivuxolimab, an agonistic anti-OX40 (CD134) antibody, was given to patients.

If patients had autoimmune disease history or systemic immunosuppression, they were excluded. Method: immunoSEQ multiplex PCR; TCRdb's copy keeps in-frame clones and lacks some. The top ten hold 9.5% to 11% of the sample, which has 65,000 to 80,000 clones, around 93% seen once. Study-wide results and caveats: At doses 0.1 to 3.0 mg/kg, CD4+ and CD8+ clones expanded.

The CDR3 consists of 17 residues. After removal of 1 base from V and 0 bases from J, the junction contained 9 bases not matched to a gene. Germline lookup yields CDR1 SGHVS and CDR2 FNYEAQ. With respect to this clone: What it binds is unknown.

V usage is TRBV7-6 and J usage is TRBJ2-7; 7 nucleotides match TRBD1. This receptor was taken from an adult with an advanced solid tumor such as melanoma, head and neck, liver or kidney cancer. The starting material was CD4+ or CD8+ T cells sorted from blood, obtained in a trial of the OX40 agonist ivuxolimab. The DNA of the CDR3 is TGTGCCAGCAGCTTAGAGGGGTCGGGACAGAACTCCTACGAGCAGTACTTC. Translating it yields CASSLEGSGQNSYEQYF.